These 20 T cell receptor gamma chains came from one sample sequenced in a study of gamma-delta chains in newborns, infants, children. TCRdb called clones from the reads again using CATT. The table lists hundreds of gamma-chain clones, 35% to 50% of them singletons, with about a third in the top ten. The sequenced sample consisted of blood. These receptors came from a child who was a newborn, infant or young child, either healthy, febrile or measles-vaccinated (not recorded which).

About this clone itself: This may stem from a read error, because a much larger clone lies one nucleotide away. The sample contains more than one DNA sequence encoding this CDR3. The rearrangement joins TRGV9 to TRGJP. Germline matching of the DNA provided the J gene here, since TCRdb leaves it blank. CDR1 GITISATS and CDR2 ISYDGTV come from the germline V gene (reference sequence). The CDR3 consists of 18 residues. The CDR3 region is CALWEVLGRKLGKKIKVF. The CDR3 DNA reads TGTGCCTTGTGGGAGGTGCTTGGTAGGAAGTTGGGTAAAAAAATCAAGGTATTT.

Concerning this clone: The protein that TCRdb holds for this DNA derives from a much larger clone and differs from the translated DNA at residue 9, which likely indicates a read error; the protein shown here is translated from the DNA. This chain links TRGV9 with TRGJP. The J gene was not available in TCRdb and was assigned here by matching the DNA to germline segments. V gave up 0 bases and J gave up 12 bases; unmatched junction bases: 8. From germline, CDR1 is GITISATS and CDR2 ISYDGTV (reference sequence). CDR3 length equals 16 residues. CDR3 in amino acids: CALWEVGKSGKKIKVF. The DNA for the CDR3 is TGTGCCTTGTGGGAGGTGGGAAAGTCGGGCAAAAAAATCAAGGTATTT.

The V call is TRGV9, the J call TRGJP. TCRdb records no J gene; here it was assigned by comparing the DNA to germline. Germline CDR1 reads GITISATS; CDR2 reads ISYDGTV (reference sequence). The ends lost 2 bases at V and 7 bases at J; junction bases unmatched: 5. CDR3 length equals 16 residues. The CDR3 DNA reads as TGTGCCTTGTGGGAGGACAGGGAGTTGGGCAAAAAAATCAAGGTATTT. Translated, it gives CALWEDRELGKKIKVF.

Comment on this clone: This CDR3 is also generated by other DNA sequences in the sample. The V gene call is TRGV9, and the J gene call is absent. There are 17 residues in the CDR3. Germline CDR1 reads GITISATS; CDR2 reads ISYDGTV (reference sequence). The CDR3 DNA reads TGTGCCTTGTGGGAGATAATGGCAGAGTTGGGCAAAAAAATCAAGGTATTC. It is translated as CALWEIMAELGKKIKVF.

As regards this clone: TCRdb's protein sequence differs at residue 5 from the translated DNA; the protein presented here follows the DNA. The chain is built from TRGV9 and TRGJP. With 6 bases clipped from V and 6 bases from J, the junction kept 8 bases outside the gene matches. The CDR3 has 16 residues. Germline CDR1 and CDR2: GITISATS and ISYDGTV (reference sequence). In nucleotides, the CDR3 is TGTGCCTTGTGGTATTTTTCAGAGTTGGGCAAAAAAATCAAGGTATTT. This translates into CALWYFSELGKKIKVF.

Points on this clone: This may be a read error: a much more frequent sequence differs by one nucleotide. This chain links TRGV9 with TRGJP. Assignment of the J gene here rests on matching the DNA to germline, because TCRdb gives none. CDR1 is GITISATS, CDR2 ISYDGTV, per germline (reference sequence). The CDR3 length is 15 residues. The CDR3, as DNA: TGTGCCTTGTGGCGAAAGGTGTTGGACAAAAAAATCAAGGTATTT. Translation: CALWRKVLDKKIKVF.

This clone was found a few times. Germline is not matched at one junction end, which may reflect a read error. The gene calls are TRGV9 and TRGJP. This CDR3 comprises 17 residues. Germline V gene data show CDR1 as GITISATS and CDR2 as ISYDGTV (reference sequence). CDR3 nucleotide sequence: TGTGCCTTGTGGGAGGTGCCGCAAGAGTTGGGCAACAAAATCAAGGTATTT. Translating gives CALWEVPQELGNKIKVF.

Notes on this clone: Being one base from a much bigger clone, this may be a read error. The J gene went uncalled, whereas the V gene is TRGV8. This CDR3 comprises 13 residues. CDR1 and CDR2 from the germline V gene are VENAVY and YDSYNSRV. Here the CDR3 reads CATWDSQSWFRIF. The DNA for the CDR3 is TGTGCCACCTGGGATAGTCAGAGTTGGTTCAGGATATTT.

The genes are TRGV9 and TRGJP. The J gene is absent in TCRdb and was assigned here via DNA matching to germline. J was trimmed by 4 bases and V by 2 bases; bases with no gene match: 5. Germline V gene lookup returns CDR1 GITISATS and CDR2 ISYDGTV (reference sequence). CDR3 size: 17 residues. The CDR3 nucleotides are TGTGCCTTGTGGGAGGCTCGACAAGAGTTGGGCAAAAAAATCAAGGTATTT. Its translation is CALWEARQELGKKIKVF.

For this clone: This could be a read error, since a much larger clone is one nucleotide away. Within the sample, other DNA sequences also encode this same CDR3. J is TRGJP and V is TRGV9. No J gene is reported in TCRdb; it was inferred here by comparing the DNA with germline. This CDR3 has 15 amino acids. J lost 9 bases, V lost 10 bases, and 12 bases had no gene match. Germline-derived CDR1 and CDR2 are GITISATS and ISYDGTV (reference sequence). The CDR3 protein is CALWRKVLGKKIKVF. In nucleotides, the CDR3 is TGTGCCTTATGGCGAAAGGTGTTGGGCAAAAAAATCAAGGTATTT.

With respect to this clone: A far larger clone differs by one base, so this is likely a read error. No J gene was named, though the V gene is TRGV9. CDR1 is GITISATS, CDR2 ISYDGTV, per germline (reference sequence). CDR3 length: 15 amino acids. The DNA for the CDR3 is TGTGCCTTGTGGGAGCAAGAGTTGGGCAAAAAAATCAGGGTATTT. Its translation: CALWEQELGKKIRVF.

This clone appeared a single time. The J gene went uncalled, whereas the V gene is TRGV9. This CDR3 spans 15 amino acids. CDR1 is GITISATS, CDR2 ISYDGTV, per germline (reference sequence). CDR3 protein: CALWEVGLNYYNKLF. CDR3 DNA: TGTGCCTTGTGGGAGGTGGGCTTGAATTATTATAACAAACTATTT.

Worth noting for this clone: This may be a read error: a much more frequent sequence differs by one nucleotide. Distinct nucleotide sequences in the sample also encode this CDR3. This sequence joins TRGV9 and TRGJP. Matching the DNA to germline supplied the J gene, which TCRdb does not give. This CDR3 has 17 residues. The germline CDR1 and CDR2 sequences are GITISATS and ISYDGTV (reference sequence). The DNA of the CDR3 is TGTGCCTTGTGGGAGGCGTTTCAAGAGTTGGGTAAAAAAATCAAGGTATTT. This sequence encodes CALWEAFQELGKKIKVF.

With respect to this clone: A clone one base away is much larger, so this may be a read error. This sequence joins TRGV8 and TRGJP2. Because TCRdb records no J gene, it was assigned here through a match of the DNA to germline. There are 12 residues in the CDR3. Germline-derived CDR1 and CDR2 are VENAVY and YDSYNSRV. CDR3 sequence (DNA): TGTGCCACCTGGGATAGTGATCGGATCAAGACGTTT. It specifies CATWDSDRIKTF.

This chain joins TRGV9 and TRGJP. The V and J ends lost 0 bases and 10 bases, in that order; junction bases with no gene match: 6. The CDR3 is 16 residues long. Germline V lookup: CDR1 GITISATS, CDR2 ISYDGTV (reference sequence). CDR3: CALWEVEFLGKKIKVF. CDR3 in DNA: TGTGCCTTGTGGGAGGTGGAGTTTTTGGGCAAAAAAATCAAGGTATTT.

TRGV9 is the V gene, and the J gene was not called. The CDR3 runs 14 residues. The germline V gene has CDR1 GITISATS and CDR2 ISYDGTV (reference sequence). DNA for the CDR3: TGTGCCTTGTGGGAGGTGCAGGGATTTTATAAGAAACTATTT. Translation gives CALWEVQGFYKKLF.

A single count supports this clone. Being one base from a much bigger clone, this may be a read error. This chain uses TRGV8 with TRGJ1 or TRGJ2. Here the J gene came from matching the DNA to germline, since TCRdb omits it. This CDR3 spans 15 amino acids. Germline V gives CDR1 VENAVY, CDR2 YDSYNSRV. V was clipped by 3 bases and J by 4 bases; unmatched bases: 12. The CDR3 loop reads CATWDLRLDYYKKLF. For the CDR3, the DNA is TGTGCCACCTGGGATTTGAGGCTCGACTATTATAAGAAACTCTTT.

This clone is deemed large (0.1 to 1%). Other DNA sequences in this specimen translate into the identical CDR3. The chain links TRGV9 to TRGJP. The V segment lost 1 base and the J segment 6 bases; nucleotides outside the gene matches: 3. The germline V gene has CDR1 GITISATS and CDR2 ISYDGTV (reference sequence). CDR3 size: 16 residues. The chain's CDR3 is CALWEVLELGKKIKVF. CDR3 DNA sequence: TGTGCCTTGTGGGAGGTTCTAGAGTTGGGCAAAAAAATCAAGGTATTT.

Note on this clone: A read error is possible here, since a much larger clone lies one base away. The chain's CDR3 is CALWEVPKELGKKIKVF. CDR3 in DNA: TGTGCCTTGTGGGAGGTGCCGAAAGAGTTGGGCAAAAAAATCAAGGTATTT. V usage is TRGV9 and J usage is TRGJP. No J gene was available from TCRdb, and it was assigned here by a germline match of the DNA. Germline trimming cut 0 bases from V and 5 bases from J; bases unmatched to any gene: 4. This CDR3 region has 17 residues. CDR1 and CDR2 (germline): GITISATS, ISYDGTV (reference sequence).

By share of the sample, this clone is large. Within the sample, other DNA sequences also encode this same CDR3. The J gene is TRGJP, the V gene TRGV9. TCRdb lists no J gene, so it was determined here by aligning the DNA to germline. Germline assignment: CDR1 GITISATS and CDR2 ISYDGTV (reference sequence). With V trimmed by 1 base and J by 4 bases, 4 bases remained unmatched. The length of the CDR3 is 17 residues. The chain's CDR3 is CALWEVAQELGKKIKVF. The CDR3 DNA is TGTGCCTTGTGGGAGGTAGCTCAAGAGTTGGGCAAAAAAATCAAGGTATTT.